Listed here are 7 T cell receptor beta chains from one sample, sequenced in a study of shared clonotypes between healthy human individuals. TCRdb's copy holds only in-frame clones and misses some; the assay was immunoSEQ multiplex PCR. The sample contains millions of clones, 85% to 95% of which appear only once. What was sequenced was naive CD4+ T cells from PBMCs. Subset: CD45RA+ positively selected. The origin of the receptors is a man between 18 and 35 years old in good health. Some clones in this sample may be carry-over from other donors' samples.

V usage is TRBV6-4 and J usage is TRBJ1-5; D possibly corresponds to TRBD1 (5 bases). From germline, CDR1 is MRHNA and CDR2 SNTAGT. This CDR3 contains 19 residues. V dropped 2 bases and J dropped 7 bases, with 27 bases sitting between them. The CDR3 spells CASSDTRVEVQGKEQPQHF. The CDR3 nucleotides are TGTGCCAGCAGTGACACACGAGTCGAGGTGCAGGGAAAGGAACAGCCCCAGCATTTT.

The CDR3 bases are TGCAGCGTTGAAGGGGCTAGCGGGGTCACAGATACGCAGTATTTT. This sequence encodes CSVEGASGVTDTQYF. The V gene is TRBV29-1, the J gene TRBJ2-3; 9 nucleotides match TRBD2. Germline trimming cut 1 base from V and 2 bases from J; bases unmatched to any gene: 4. Germline CDR1 and CDR2: SQVTM and ANQGSEA. The CDR3 is 15 amino acids.

The chain employs TRBV28 and TRBJ2-7; 12 bases line up with TRBD2. Trimming took 6 bases from V and 6 from J; bases not matched to a gene: 15. The germline V gene encodes CDR1 MDHEN and CDR2 SYDVKM. The CDR3 has 17 residues. CDR3 DNA: TGTGCCAGCAGGACACTGGGGACTAGCGGGTTTGGGGGCGAGCAGTACTTC. The encoded protein is CASRTLGTSGFGGEQYF.

The chain combines TRBV19 with TRBJ1-2, with TRBD1 as a possible D gene (5 bases). Germline assignment: CDR1 LNHDA and CDR2 SQIVND (reference sequence). V was trimmed by 7 bases and J by 0 bases, leaving 12 bases between them. This CDR3 has 14 residues. The CDR3 loop reads CASNPGPSNYGYTF. CDR3 sequence (DNA): TGTGCCAGTAACCCGGGACCCTCTAACTATGGCTACACCTTC. Combining the CDR3 with reference TRBV19 and TRBJ1-2 gives the whole variable domain DGGITQSPKYLFRKEGQNVTLSCEQNLNHDAMYWYRQDPGQGLRLIYYSQIVNDFQKGDIAEGYSVSREKKESFPLTVTSAQKNPTAFYLCASNPGPSNYGYTFGSGTRLTVV.

This clone was observed a single time. The chain couples TRBV28 to TRBJ2-3; D is perhaps TRBD2 (5 bases). Trimming removed 7 bases at V and 1 base at J, with 15 bases between. CDR1 is MDHEN, CDR2 SYDVKM, per germline. This CDR3 has 15 amino acids. The CDR3 loop is CASTFGGLGTDTQYF. CDR3 DNA sequence: TGTGCCAGCACCTTTGGCGGGCTGGGCACAGATACGCAGTATTTT.

CDR3 nucleotide sequence: TGTGCCAGCGGAACCCGGGACGGATTAAACTATGGCTACACCTTC. This codes for CASGTRDGLNYGYTF. The V and J genes are TRBV28 and TRBJ1-2, with TRBD1 as a possible D gene (5 bases). CDR3 length equals 15 residues. The germline V and J ends were trimmed by 8 bases and 2 bases, with 18 bases remaining between them. Germline values: CDR1 MDHEN, CDR2 SYDVKM.

The table lists this clone with a count of one. The genes are TRBV6-4 and TRBJ2-2; D may be TRBD2 (6 bases). The CDR3 contains 17 residues. The V end was cut by 0 bases, the J end by 7 bases, with 18 bases between. CDR1 and CDR2 from the germline V gene are MRHNA and SNTAGT. CDR3 loop: CASSDSSGLRRGGELFF. For the CDR3, the DNA is TGTGCCAGCAGTGACTCTAGTGGTCTTCGGCGGGGCGGGGAGCTGTTTTTT.